A single sample gave rise to the 3 T cell receptor beta chains below, sequenced in a study of blood T cell repertoires in COVID-19. Using immunoSEQ multiplex PCR, the repertoire was profiled, and TCRdb retains in-frame clones only, with some absent. Among around 40,000 clones listed, just under 90% were seen once. The sequenced sample was peripheral blood. These receptors were collected from a man aged 40-50 years with COVID-19, enrolled during active disease.

This clone was detected a few times. The rearrangement uses TRBV28 and TRBJ1-2, with unresolved D. CDR1 and CDR2 (germline): MDHEN, SYDVKM. V was trimmed by 1 base and J by 5 bases, leaving 5 bases between them. The CDR3 contains 12 residues. CDR3 sequence reads: CASSLFNYGYTF. DNA of the CDR3: TGTGCCAGCAGTTTATTCAATTATGGCTACACCTTC.

The rearrangement joins TRBV5-6 to TRBJ2-7; tentative D call: TRBD1 (5 bases). CDR1 is SGHDT and CDR2 is YYEEEE in the germline V gene. This CDR3 is 15 amino acids long. Trimming pared 1 base from V and 0 bases from J, leaving 11 bases between. Here the CDR3 reads CASSLRQGSSYEQYF. The CDR3 DNA follows: TGTGCCAGCAGCTTGAGGCAGGGAAGCTCCTACGAGCAGTACTTC.

V usage is TRBV2 and J usage is TRBJ1-1; D not certain. Trimming removed 5 bases at V and 1 base at J, with 8 bases between. The CDR3 totals 13 residues. CDR1 and CDR2 from the germline V gene are SNHLY and FYNNEI. Here the CDR3 DNA reads TGTGCCAGCAGTATCTCAGGGAACACTGAAGCTTTCTTT. Its translation: CASSISGNTEAFF.